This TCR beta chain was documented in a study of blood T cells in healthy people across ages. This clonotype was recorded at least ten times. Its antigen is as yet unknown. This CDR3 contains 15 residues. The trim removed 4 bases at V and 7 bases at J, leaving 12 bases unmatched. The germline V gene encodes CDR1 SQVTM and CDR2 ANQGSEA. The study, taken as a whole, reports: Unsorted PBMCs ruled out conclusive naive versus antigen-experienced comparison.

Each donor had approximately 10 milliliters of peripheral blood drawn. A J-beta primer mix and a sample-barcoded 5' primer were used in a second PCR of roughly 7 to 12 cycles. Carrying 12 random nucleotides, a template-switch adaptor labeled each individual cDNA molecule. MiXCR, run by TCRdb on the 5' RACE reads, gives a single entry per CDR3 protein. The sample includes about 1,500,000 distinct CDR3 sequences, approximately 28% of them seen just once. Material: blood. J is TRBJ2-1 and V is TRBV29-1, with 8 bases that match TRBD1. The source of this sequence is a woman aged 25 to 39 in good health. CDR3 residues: CSVVLAGGALNEQFF. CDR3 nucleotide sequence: TGCAGCGTTGTCTTGGCAGGGGGCGCCTTGAATGAGCAGTTCTTC.